The following is a TCR beta chain sequence with its context. What it binds is unknown. These data originate in a study of radiation and T cells in renal cell carcinoma. Study-wide results and caveats: In blood, top tumor clones expanded by 2 weeks, shrinking by 4.

Trimming stripped 1 base from V and 4 bases from J, with 14 bases between. Germline V lookup: CDR1 SGHTA, CDR2 FQGNSA. This CDR3 region has 16 residues. As for time point: baseline pretreatment blood. Treatment of the sample: 15 Gy SBRT to primary tumor, nephrectomy 4 weeks later. The table came from immunoSEQ multiplex PCR; TCRdb's copy has only in-frame clones and leaves some out. The sample shows about 130,000 clones, roughly 90% of them seen only once. This TCR was sampled from a woman aged 45 to 65 with renal cell carcinoma. Sequencing used blood, obtained from a patient whose treatment included radiotherapy and nephrectomy. The chain links TRBV7-2 to TRBJ2-4, with D perhaps matching TRBD1 or TRBD2 (5 bases each). CDR3 amino acids: CASSLGGAVQKNIQYF. The CDR3 DNA is TGTGCCAGCAGCTTAGGAGGGGCCGTTCAAAAAAACATTCAGTACTTC.